The 11 T cell receptor beta chains in this list originate from one sample, sequenced in a study of cytomegalovirus exposure and HLA in healthy donors. Primers: 60 Vbeta forward and 13 Jbeta reverse. Libraries were prepared by immunoSEQ multiplex PCR; TCRdb keeps only in-frame clonotypes and omits some of them. Of 120,000 to 150,000 clones listed, around 80% are singletons. The sequenced sample was PBMCs. These receptors all come from a man aged 35 to 55 in good health and CMV-seronegative.

This clone was counted only a few times. The chain links TRBV6-6 to TRBJ1-1; tentative D call: TRBD1 (6 bases). Germline V lookup: CDR1 MNHNY, CDR2 SVGAGI (reference sequence). Trimming pared 6 bases from V and 7 bases from J, leaving 15 bases between. The CDR3 is 13 amino acids. CDR3 sequence: CASRGRGAGEAFF. Here the CDR3 DNA reads TGTGCCAGCAGAGGTCGGGGGGCTGGTGAAGCTTTCTTT.

V gene TRBV15 combines with J gene TRBJ1-5; 8 bases line up with TRBD1. This CDR3 region has 14 residues. V trimming: 0 bases; J trimming: 6 bases; junction bases outside the gene matches: 1. Looked up from germline, CDR1 is LNHNV and CDR2 is YYDKDF (reference sequence). CDR3: CATSRDRGPQPQHF. The CDR3 nucleotides read TGTGCCACCAGCAGAGACAGGGGGCCTCAGCCCCAGCATTTT.

The chain uses TRBV6-4 and TRBJ2-1; 9 bases map to TRBD2. The CDR3 extends over 15 amino acids. Germline V CDR1 and CDR2: MRHNA, SNTAGT. J lost 2 bases, V lost 3 bases, and 2 bases had no gene match. The CDR3: CASSEAGGPYNEQFF. The CDR3 nucleotides are TGTGCCAGCAGTGAGGCGGGGGGGCCCTACAATGAGCAGTTCTTC.

The chain has TRBV4-1 and TRBJ2-5; D might be TRBD1 (6 bases). Germline CDR1 MGHRA, CDR2 YSYEKL. V was pared by 2 bases and J by 9 bases, with 19 bases between. The CDR3 consists of 15 residues. Here the CDR3 reads CASSQQGNGDWAQYF. CDR3 sequence (DNA): TGCGCCAGCAGCCAACAGGGGAACGGGGATTGGGCCCAGTACTTC.

This sequence joins TRBV10-1 and TRBJ1-4, with 7 bases identical to TRBD1. The CDR3 totals 15 residues. V gave up 4 bases and J gave up 3 bases; unmatched junction bases: 5. The germline V gene has CDR1 WNHNN and CDR2 SYGVQD (reference sequence). The DNA for the CDR3 is TGCGCCAGCAGTGTCGGCACAGGGGCTAATGAAAAACTGTTTTTT. Encoded protein: CASSVGTGANEKLFF.

The CDR3 protein is CATSRDGAGPNTEAFF. For the CDR3, the DNA is TGTGCCACCAGCAGAGATGGGGCAGGGCCGAACACTGAAGCTTTCTTT. The V call is TRBV15, the J call TRBJ1-1; perhaps TRBD1 as D (5 bases). Trimming cost V 0 bases and J 1 base, with 12 bases left between them. Germline CDR1 reads LNHNV; CDR2 reads YYDKDF (reference sequence). The CDR3 runs to 16 residues.

This clone appeared once. The V gene is TRBV27, the J gene TRBJ2-7, with no clear D. Germline CDR1 and CDR2: MNHEY and SMNVEV (reference sequence). Trimming pared 3 bases from V and 3 bases from J, leaving 12 bases between. This CDR3 comprises 14 residues. The CDR3 nucleotides read TGTGCCAGCAGTTTGAGCAGGTCCAGCTACGAGCAGTACTTC. Its translation is CASSLSRSSYEQYF.

In this sample, this clone turned up once. CDR3 sequence: CASSPNDRATGELFF. The CDR3 DNA sequence: TGTGCCAGCAGCCCTAACGACAGGGCCACCGGGGAGCTGTTTTTT. The rearrangement joins TRBV7-9 to TRBJ2-2; 7 nucleotides agree with TRBD1. Germline CDR1 is SEHNR and CDR2 is FQNEAQ (reference sequence). J lost 4 bases, V lost 5 bases, and 7 bases had no gene match. The CDR3 runs to 15 residues. The variable domain in full, with the rest retrieved from reference TRBV7-9 and TRBJ2-2, is DTGVSQNPRHKITKRGQNVTFRCDPISEHNRLYWYRQTLGQGPEFLTYFQNEAQLEKSRLLSDRFSAERPKGSFSTLEIQRTEQGDSAMYLCASSPNDRATGELFFGEGSRLTVL.

This chain uses TRBV29-1 with TRBJ2-3, with D perhaps matching TRBD2 (5 bases). The V end was cut by 4 bases, the J end by 2 bases, with 10 bases between. The CDR3 has 13 residues. CDR1 SQVTM and CDR2 ANQGSEA come from the germline V gene. The CDR3 spells CSVVSGYTDTQYF. The CDR3 bases are TGCAGCGTTGTTTCGGGGTACACAGATACGCAGTATTTT.

The chain has TRBV4-2 and TRBJ1-5; tentative D call: TRBD1 (5 bases). The CDR3 extends over 18 amino acids. With 0 bases removed from V and 4 bases from J, the gap between germline ends came to 19 bases. CDR1 LGHNA and CDR2 YNFKEQ come from the germline V gene. In DNA, the CDR3 is TGTGCCAGCAGCCAAGAGGGTCCGATCTGGGGCCGAAATCAGCCCCAGCATTTT. Translated: CASSQEGPIWGRNQPQHF.

The genes are TRBV4-1 and TRBJ2-7; D is unresolved. The CDR3 extends over 12 amino acids. V lost 0 bases and J lost 6, with 6 bases in between. In germline, CDR1 is MGHRA, CDR2 YSYEKL. The CDR3 region is CASSQDNTEQYF. The DNA for the CDR3 is TGCGCCAGCAGCCAAGATAACACCGAGCAGTACTTC.